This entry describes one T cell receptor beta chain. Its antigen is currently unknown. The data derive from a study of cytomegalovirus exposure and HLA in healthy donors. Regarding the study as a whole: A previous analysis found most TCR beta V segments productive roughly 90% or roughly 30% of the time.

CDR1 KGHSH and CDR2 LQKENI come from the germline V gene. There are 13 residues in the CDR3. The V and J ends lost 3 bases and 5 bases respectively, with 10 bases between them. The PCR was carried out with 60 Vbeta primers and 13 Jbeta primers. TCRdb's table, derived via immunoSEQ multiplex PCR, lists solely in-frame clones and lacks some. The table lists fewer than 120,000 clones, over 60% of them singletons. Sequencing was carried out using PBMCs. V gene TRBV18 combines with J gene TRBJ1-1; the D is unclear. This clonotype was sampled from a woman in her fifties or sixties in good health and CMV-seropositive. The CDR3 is CASSPSERTEAFF. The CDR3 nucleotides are TGTGCCAGCTCACCGAGCGAGAGGACTGAAGCTTTCTTT. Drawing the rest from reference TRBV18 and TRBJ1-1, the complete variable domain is NAGVMQNPRHLVRRRGQEARLRCSPMKGHSHVYWYRQLPEEGLKFMVYLQKENIIDESGMPKERFSAEFPKEGPSILRIQQVVRGDSAAYFCASSPSERTEAFFGQGTRLTVV.